The 27 T cell receptor beta chains given below trace back to one sample, sequenced in a study of blood T cells in healthy people across ages. Combining a sample-barcoded 5' primer with a J-beta primer mix, a second PCR ran for 7 to 11 cycles. A single record per CDR3 protein comes from TCRdb applying MiXCR to the 5' RACE reads. Of 540,000 or so distinct CDR3 sequences in the sample, about 45% were seen once. Sequencing was carried out using blood. The receptors derive from an elderly man in good health.

This clonotype was found once. One junction end does not reproduce the germline sequence, and a read error may be involved. The genes are TRBV27 and TRBJ2-7, with D possibly TRBD1 on 5 matching bases. Germline V gene data show CDR1 as MNHEY and CDR2 as SMNVEV (reference sequence). This CDR3 comprises 12 residues. The DNA for the CDR3 is TGTGCCAGCAGCCCCAACTGGGGCGAGCGGTACTTC. Amino acids: CASSPNWGERYF.

CDR3 DNA: TGTGCCAGCAGCCAGGCGGGGTTTGTTCGAGAAAAACTGTTTTTT. Protein product: CASSQAGFVREKLFF. The rearrangement uses TRBV4-2 and TRBJ1-4; the D is unclear. The length of the CDR3 is 15 residues. Germline loops: CDR1 LGHNA, CDR2 YNFKEQ. V was trimmed by 3 bases and J by 8 bases, leaving 16 bases between them.

The chain employs TRBV3-1 and TRBJ2-3; 10 nucleotides agree with TRBD1. From germline, CDR1 is LGHDT and CDR2 YNNKEL (reference sequence). The V gene end was trimmed by 6 bases and the J gene end by 4 bases; junction bases not matched to a gene: 16. The CDR3 is 18 residues long. CDR3 loop: CASRRTGGSMRAPDTQYF. The DNA of the CDR3 is TGTGCCAGCAGACGGACAGGGGGATCGATGCGGGCACCAGATACGCAGTATTTT.

The chain joins TRBV12-3 or TRBV12-4 to TRBJ2-3; 8 nucleotides line up with TRBD1. V gave up 6 bases and J gave up 3 bases; unmatched junction bases: 8. The CDR3 totals 15 residues. CDR3: CASSLTGGPTDTQYF. For the CDR3, the DNA is TGTGCCAGCAGCCTTACAGGGGGTCCAACAGATACGCAGTATTTT.

About this clonotype itself: Germline and junction disagree at one end, which may indicate a read error. The V gene is TRBV18, the J gene TRBJ2-7; 7 bases map to TRBD1. CDR1 is KGHSH, CDR2 LQKENI, per germline. The CDR3 loop spans 15 amino acids. The CDR3 nucleotides are TGTGCCAGCTCACCAACGGGACAGAGCTCCTGCGAGCAGTACTTC. Translating gives CASSPTGQSSCEQYF.

This clonotype was seen a handful of times. The chain combines TRBV7-3 with TRBJ1-2; D is possibly TRBD1 (6 bases). CDR1 is SGHTA and CDR2 is FQGTGA in the germline V gene. Trimming stripped 2 bases from V and 8 bases from J, with 9 bases between. CDR3 length equals 12 residues. DNA of the CDR3: TGTGCCAGCAGCTTATCAGGGGACGGCTACACCTTC. Its translation: CASSLSGDGYTF.

The chain carries TRBV27 and TRBJ1-4; D unclear. The CDR3 is made up of 14 amino acids. CDR1 and CDR2 from the germline V gene are MNHEY and SMNVEV (reference sequence). V gave up 5 bases and J gave up 6 bases, with 13 bases separating them. DNA of the CDR3: TGTGCCAGCAGTCCTAACAGACCCGATGAAAAACTGTTTTTT. It yields the protein CASSPNRPDEKLFF.

The V call is TRBV7-2, the J call TRBJ2-4, with a weak D call TRBD1 (5 bases). From germline, CDR1 is SGHTA and CDR2 FQGNSA. The CDR3 contains 13 residues. Trimming took 5 bases from V and 6 from J, leaving 11 bases between them. The CDR3 nucleotides read TGTGCCAGCAGCCCCGACAGCTTAAACATTCAGTACTTC. This encodes CASSPDSLNIQYF. Full variable domain (rest looked up from reference TRBV7-2 and TRBJ2-4): GAGVSQSPSNKVTEKGKDVELRCDPISGHTALYWYRQSLGQGLEFLIYFQGNSAPDKSGLPSDRFSAERTGGSVSTLTIQRTQQEDSAVYLCASSPDSLNIQYFGAGTRLSVL.

This clonotype appeared a few times. V gene TRBV5-4 combines with J gene TRBJ2-3; D unresolved. CDR1 SGHNT and CDR2 YYREEE come from the germline V gene (reference sequence). Trimming took 4 bases from V and 4 from J, leaving 10 bases between them. There are 13 residues in the CDR3. The CDR3 sequence is CASSPEKPDTQYF. CDR3 nucleotide sequence: TGTGCCAGCAGCCCAGAAAAGCCAGATACGCAGTATTTT.

The chain is built from TRBV29-1 and TRBJ2-3; D gene unclear. The DNA matches TRBJ1-5 better at its end, which makes the J call doubtful. There are 13 residues in the CDR3. Germline lookup yields CDR1 SQVTM and CDR2 ANQGSEA. The CDR3 nucleotides are TGCAGCGGCTTCACACCTCGCACAGATACGCAGCATTTT. Residues: CSGFTPRTDTQHF.

This clonotype has more than one count but fewer than ten. CDR3 sequence: CASSPTGSLAKNIQYF. CDR3 DNA: TGCGCCAGCAGCCCAACGGGAAGCCTAGCCAAAAACATTCAGTACTTC. This sequence joins TRBV4-1 and TRBJ2-4; D is possibly TRBD2 (5 bases). Germline V gene lookup returns CDR1 MGHRA and CDR2 YSYEKL. Trimming left V 4 bases short and J 0 bases short, with 13 bases between. The CDR3 extends over 16 amino acids.

The chain has TRBV9 and TRBJ2-4; TRBD1 is a possible D gene (6 bases). V was clipped by 0 bases and J by 7 bases, with 14 bases between them. Germline V CDR1 and CDR2: SGDLS, YYNGEE. The CDR3 totals 15 residues. CDR3 coding DNA: TGTGCCAGCAGCGTAGATGGACAGTTTGACAACATTCAGTACTTC. Its translation: CASSVDGQFDNIQYF.

This clonotype was seen only once. V usage is TRBV29-1 and J usage is TRBJ2-7, with no clear D. The CDR3 is 13 residues long. Germline lookup yields CDR1 SQVTM and CDR2 ANQGSEA. The V and J ends lost 4 bases and 0 bases respectively, with 10 bases between them. CDR3 DNA: TGCAGCGTTGCTGTCGTCAGCTCCTACGAGCAGTACTTC. It translates to CSVAVVSSYEQYF.

This clonotype has only a few counts. The rearrangement joins TRBV30 to TRBJ2-4; 7 bases agree with TRBD1. V was pared by 0 bases and J by 3 bases, with 11 bases of the junction left unmatched. This CDR3 comprises 17 residues. Germline V gene lookup returns CDR1 GTSNPN and CDR2 SVGIG (reference sequence). CDR3 sequence (DNA): TGTGCCTGGAGTGTAAAGGGACGACAGGGTGGCAAAAACATTCAGTACTTC. This translates into CAWSVKGRQGGKNIQYF.

The chain links TRBV6-4 to TRBJ1-2, with D perhaps matching TRBD1 (6 bases). The V gene lost 5 bases and the J gene lost 8 bases, with 18 bases spanning the gap. The length of the CDR3 is 14 residues. CDR1 is MRHNA and CDR2 is SNTAGT in the germline V gene. The DNA for the CDR3 is TGTGCCAGCAGTCGTCGGGCAGGGGACGACGGCTACACCTTC. This translates into CASSRRAGDDGYTF.

This chain joins TRBV6-5 and TRBJ2-7; possible D gene TRBD2, 5 bases. Trimming removed 3 bases at V and 0 bases at J, with 15 bases between. Germline V gene data show CDR1 as MNHEY and CDR2 as SVGAGI. The CDR3 totals 16 residues. Here the CDR3 reads CASSYELTGSSYEQYF. As DNA, the CDR3 is TGTGCCAGCAGTTATGAATTGACGGGGAGCTCCTACGAGCAGTACTTC.

Notes on this clonotype: A clone one base away is much larger, so this may be a read error. The chain uses TRBV6-5 and TRBJ1-6; tentatively, D is TRBD1 (6 bases). V shed 3 bases and J shed 9 bases, with 15 bases lying between them. This CDR3 is built from 15 residues. The V gene's germline CDR1 is MNHEY and CDR2 SVGAGI. CDR3 loop: CASSYAGDRLSPLHF. The CDR3 DNA reads TGTGCCAGCAGTTATGCCGGAGACAGGCTTTCACCCCTCCACTTT.

This rearrangement joins TRBV20-1 to TRBJ2-1, with D possibly TRBD2 on 6 matching bases. From germline, CDR1 is DFQATT and CDR2 SNEGSKA (reference sequence). Trimming removed 3 bases at V and 5 bases at J, with 11 bases between. This CDR3 region has 13 residues. As DNA, the CDR3 is TGCAGTGCTAGGGGGACTTTTAACAATGAGCAGTTCTTC. It yields the protein CSARGTFNNEQFF.

A few counts support this clonotype. This chain joins TRBV29-1 and TRBJ2-1; 8 nucleotides agree with TRBD1. In germline, CDR1 is SQVTM, CDR2 ANQGSEA. Losses at the gene ends were 6 bases for V and 9 bases for J; bases not matched to a gene: 7. The CDR3 extends over 12 amino acids. The CDR3 bases are TGCAGCGTGCCAACAGGGGGAGGTGAGCAGTTCTTC. It yields the protein CSVPTGGGEQFF.

This clonotype was seen a few times. A clone one base away is much larger, so this may be a read error. The chain couples TRBV6-6 to TRBJ2-7; perhaps TRBD1 as D (6 bases). With 11 bases removed from V and 5 bases from J, the gap between germline ends came to 19 bases. CDR1 MNHNY and CDR2 SVGAGI come from the germline V gene (reference sequence). This CDR3 region has 13 residues. CDR3 residues: CAGGPQGPHEQYF. The CDR3 DNA sequence: TGTGCCGGCGGTCCCCAGGGGCCCCACGAGCAGTACTTC.

The V gene is TRBV2, the J gene TRBJ2-1, with D unresolved. The CDR3 covers 13 residues. V was trimmed by 6 bases and J by 8 bases, leaving 14 bases between them. Per the germline V gene, CDR1 is SNHLY and CDR2 is FYNNEI. The DNA of the CDR3 is TGTGCCAGCAGCCTTCGGAAGTTCGATGAGCAGTTCTTC. This translates into CASSLRKFDEQFF.

This rearrangement joins TRBV20-1 to TRBJ1-5, with 8 bases that match TRBD1. Trimming at V came to 5 bases and at J to 7 bases, leaving 10 bases not matched to a gene. The germline V gene has CDR1 DFQATT and CDR2 SNEGSKA (reference sequence). The CDR3 is made up of 14 amino acids. The CDR3 loop reads CSASHTGGQQPQHF. CDR3 in DNA: TGCAGTGCTTCCCACACAGGGGGACAACAGCCCCAGCATTTT.

This clonotype has more than one count but fewer than ten. The rearrangement links TRBV4-2 to TRBJ2-2; D not resolved. The V gene's germline CDR1 is LGHNA and CDR2 YNFKEQ. Deletions cut 3 bases from V and 7 bases from J, with 6 bases between. The CDR3 consists of 12 residues. The CDR3 loop is CASSQISGELFF. Written as DNA, the CDR3 is TGTGCCAGCAGCCAGATAAGCGGGGAGCTGTTTTTT.

In this sample, this clonotype turned up once. The rearrangement uses TRBV11-2 and TRBJ1-1, with no clear D. The ends were cut back, 3 bases at V and 7 bases at J, with 9 bases in the middle. Germline CDR1 reads SGHAT; CDR2 reads FQNNGV. The CDR3 spans 12 residues. CDR3 loop: CASSFGFSEAFF. In DNA, the CDR3 is TGTGCCAGCAGCTTTGGTTTTAGTGAAGCTTTCTTT.

There are a few counts of this clonotype. The chain has TRBV7-2 and TRBJ2-1, with D tentatively TRBD1 (5 bases). The CDR3 contains 14 residues. The V end was cut by 1 base, the J end by 6 bases, with 10 bases between. Germline V CDR1 and CDR2: SGHTA, FQGNSA. CDR3 residues: CASSLDPGLNEQFF. The CDR3 DNA reads as TGTGCCAGCAGCTTAGACCCAGGGCTCAATGAGCAGTTCTTC.

The V and J genes are TRBV20-1 and TRBJ2-7, with D perhaps matching TRBD1 (6 bases). Germline V gene lookup returns CDR1 DFQATT and CDR2 SNEGSKA (reference sequence). The CDR3 is made up of 14 amino acids. V was trimmed by 3 bases and J by 2 bases, leaving 14 bases between them. The CDR3 DNA is TGCAGTGCTAGCCAGGGGTTGGGGCCCTACGAGCAGTACTTC. This codes for CSASQGLGPYEQYF.

The genes are TRBV12-3 or TRBV12-4 and TRBJ2-1, with 10 positions matching TRBD2. CDR3 length: 16 amino acids. Trimming at V came to 4 bases and at J to 0 bases, leaving 3 bases not matched to a gene. CDR3 in amino acids: CASSWTSGSSYNEQFF. CDR3 coding DNA: TGTGCCAGCAGTTGGACTAGCGGCAGCTCCTACAATGAGCAGTTCTTC.